This section outlines one TCR beta chain sequence together with its context. The antigen is not known. This sample stems from a study of T cell responses to AZD1222 COVID-19 vaccine. General study findings and limits: Repertoire sampling was restricted to post-peak T cell response timepoints. Per reports, nearly half of all spike-specific TCRs target regions that are unmutated in variants. Only a handful of people who got AZD1222 tested seropositive at baseline. Donor demographics were predominantly white British with a female majority; clonal diversity may be underestimated.

Method: immunoSEQ multiplex PCR; TCRdb's copy keeps in-frame clones and lacks some. The table records roughly 200,000 clones, roughly 92% of them present only once. This material consisted of peripheral blood, taken 28 days after the second AZD1222 dose. The receptor was derived from an adult who received the AZD1222 COVID-19 vaccine.

CDR3: CASSVATQGYGYTF. In DNA form, the CDR3 reads TGTGCCAGCAGCGTAGCTACTCAAGGCTATGGCTACACCTTC. The chain uses TRBV9 and TRBJ1-2; no firm D call. This CDR3 region has 14 residues. The V end lost 0 bases, the J end lost 4 bases, and 10 bases lay between the germline ends. Germline CDR1 SGDLS, CDR2 YYNGEE.